What follows are 30 T cell receptor beta chains derived from one specimen sequenced in a study of T-cell reconstitution after alpha-beta-depleted transplantation in children. Preparation of the TCRbeta library involved a method that used unique molecular identifiers. TCRdb reprocessed the PCR reads with MiXCR, giving one entry per CDR3 protein. This table has fewer than 1 million distinct CDR3 sequences, roughly 15% appearing once. Sequences were derived from PBMCs, mostly from graft donor cells, sampled 360 days after TCRalphabeta/CD19-depleted stem cell transplant. These receptors were obtained from a male patient younger than 18 who had a stem cell transplant for acute lymphoblastic leukemia, so the T cells may come from the graft donor.

This clonotype came up many times. The chain recombines TRBV6-5 with TRBJ2-2; 7 positions agree with TRBD1. V lost 0 bases and J lost 4; bases outside the gene matches: 8. The length of the CDR3 is 17 residues. Germline V gene lookup returns CDR1 MNHEY and CDR2 SVGAGI. The CDR3 bases are TGTGCCAGCAGTTACTCGAAAGGGGGCGTTTCCACCGGGGAGCTGTTTTTT. Protein sequence: CASSYSKGGVSTGELFF.

This clonotype appeared a few times. The chain carries TRBV21-1 and TRBJ1-6; the listed D gene, TRBD1, was not tested against the DNA. TRBV21-1 is a listed pseudogene. The CDR3 totals 17 residues. CDR3: CASRSTTCRETGSPLHF. CDR3 coding DNA: TGTGCCAGCAGATCTACTACGTGCAGGGAAACGGGTTCACCCCTCCACTTT.

This clonotype was observed a handful of times. The genes are TRBV4-1 and TRBJ2-5, with D possibly TRBD2 on 5 matching bases. This CDR3 has 14 amino acids. Germline V gene lookup returns CDR1 MGHRA and CDR2 YSYEKL. V was shortened by 2 bases and J by 4 bases, with 11 bases between the two germline ends. DNA for the CDR3: TGCGCCAGCAGCCAAAATAGCGCGGTAGAGACCCAGTACTTC. Its translation: CASSQNSAVETQYF.

The sample holds a few counts of this clonotype. The rearrangement joins TRBV5-1 to TRBJ2-1; 8 bases agree with TRBD2. Per the germline V gene, CDR1 is SGHRS and CDR2 is YFSETQ. Losses at the gene ends were 2 bases for V and 6 bases for J; bases not matched to a gene: 7. This CDR3 spans 15 amino acids. This CDR3 reads CASSLVAGPLNEQFF. In nucleotides, the CDR3 is TGCGCCAGCAGCTTAGTAGCGGGACCCCTCAATGAGCAGTTCTTC.

This rearrangement joins TRBV5-5 to TRBJ1-5, with 8 bases fitting TRBD1. V was clipped by 0 bases and J by 7 bases; unmatched bases: 12. The CDR3 runs to 17 residues. Germline V lookup: CDR1 SGHKS, CDR2 YYEKEE (reference sequence). The CDR3 DNA sequence: TGTGCCAGCAGCTTGGCCCCCCAGGGGGCGAGGGACCAGCCCCAGCATTTT. Amino acids: CASSLAPQGARDQPQHF.

This clonotype was counted only a few times. V and J are TRBV11-3 and TRBJ2-7, with a weak D call TRBD2 (5 bases). The V gene's germline CDR1 is SGHNT and CDR2 YENEEA. The CDR3 is made up of 14 amino acids. V lost 5 bases, J lost 1 base, and 12 bases lay in between. The CDR3 here is CASSRQSGSYEQYF. CDR3 DNA sequence: TGTGCCAGCAGCCGCCAAAGCGGTTCCTACGAGCAGTACTTC.

With respect to this clonotype: A junction end diverges from the germline sequence, so it may reflect a read error. The J gene is TRBJ2-7, the V gene TRBV4-2; D uncertain. The CDR3 is made up of 13 amino acids. Germline V gives CDR1 LGHNA, CDR2 YNFKEQ. CDR3 in amino acids: CASSQDLHYGQYF. DNA of the CDR3: TGTGCCAGCAGCCAAGACCTACACTACGGGCAGTACTTC.

This clonotype was counted ten times or more. This chain connects TRBV14 to TRBJ2-1, with TRBD2 identical over 12 bases. Trimming removed 2 bases from V and 9 bases from J; junction bases left unmatched: 5. The CDR3 loop spans 15 amino acids. In germline, CDR1 is SGHDN, CDR2 FVKESK. The CDR3 spells CASSQPSGRAGEQFF. The CDR3 region has the DNA TGTGCCAGCAGCCAACCTAGCGGGAGGGCCGGTGAGCAGTTCTTC.

This clonotype occurred a few times. The genes are TRBV29-1 and TRBJ2-7, with a possible D match to TRBD1 (5 bases). This CDR3 spans 14 amino acids. Germline V gene sequence: CDR1 SQVTM, CDR2 ANQGSEA. V was cut by 0 bases and J by 3 bases, with 12 bases left in between. The CDR3 DNA reads as TGCAGCGTTGAAGAACAACAGGCCAACTACGAGCAGTACTTC. The encoded protein is CSVEEQQANYEQYF.

In this sample, this clonotype turned up a few times. The V call is TRBV13, the J call TRBJ2-2; 8 nucleotides match TRBD2. CDR1 is PRHDT, CDR2 FYEKMQ, per germline (reference sequence). V trimming: 5 bases; J trimming: 1 base; junction bases outside the gene matches: 6. CDR3 length: 16 amino acids. CDR3 in DNA: TGTGCCAGCAGCCCGCGGACTAGCAAGAACACCGGGGAGCTGTTTTTT. It yields the protein CASSPRTSKNTGELFF.

The rearrangement uses TRBV6-5 and TRBJ2-5, with D possibly called TRBD1 or TRBD2 (5 bases each). V was pared by 4 bases and J by 4 bases, with 10 bases between. The CDR3 extends over 13 amino acids. The germline V gene has CDR1 MNHEY and CDR2 SVGAGI. The DNA for the CDR3 is TGTGCCAGCAGTTTCGGGACGATAGAGACCCAGTACTTC. Translating it yields CASSFGTIETQYF.

V is TRBV2 and J is TRBJ2-7, with D perhaps matching TRBD1 (6 bases). This CDR3 spans 12 amino acids. Trimming shortened V by 5 bases and J by 6 bases, and 11 bases separated the two germline ends. CDR1 and CDR2 from the germline V gene are SNHLY and FYNNEI. The CDR3, as DNA: TGTGCCAGCAGTCCGGACAGTCCCGAGCAGTACTTC. This sequence encodes CASSPDSPEQYF.

The CDR3 sequence: CASKPEYIPNEKLFF. The CDR3, as DNA: TGTGCCAGCAAACCAGAGTACATCCCTAATGAAAAACTGTTTTTT. This chain links TRBV2 with TRBJ1-4; D unclear. The CDR3 is made up of 15 amino acids. V lost 7 bases and J lost 3, with 15 bases in between. CDR1 is SNHLY and CDR2 is FYNNEI in the germline V gene.

This clonotype was seen more than once but under ten times. The rearrangement joins TRBV27 to TRBJ2-1; a possible D gene is TRBD2 (6 bases). V was cut by 5 bases and J by 5 bases, with 16 bases left in between. The CDR3 runs to 15 residues. Germline CDR1 reads MNHEY; CDR2 reads SMNVEV (reference sequence). DNA of the CDR3: TGTGCCAGCAGTCCATATGCCCCGGGGGACAATGAGCAGTTCTTC. This gives the protein CASSPYAPGDNEQFF.

This clonotype showed up just a few times. The J gene is TRBJ1-2, the V gene TRBV5-1; D might be TRBD1 (5 bases). V was cut by 0 bases and J by 5 bases, with 20 bases left in between. Germline-derived CDR1 and CDR2 are SGHRS and YFSETQ. This CDR3 has 17 residues. The DNA of the CDR3 is TGCGCCAGCAGCTTGGCATCCGGCGCCAGGGTATCGTATGGCTACACCTTC. Residues: CASSLASGARVSYGYTF.

The J gene is TRBJ1-1, the V gene TRBV29-1, with D unclear. The V and J ends lost 3 bases and 4 bases respectively, with 9 bases between them. This CDR3 region has 12 residues. Germline V gene lookup returns CDR1 SQVTM and CDR2 ANQGSEA. In DNA form, the CDR3 reads TGCAGCGTTGAGTTTTGGGGCACTGAAGCTTTCTTT. Translating gives CSVEFWGTEAFF.

CDR3 bases: TGTGCCAGCAGTTCCGTTACTAGCGGGAGCTCCTACAATGAGCAGTTCTTC. This encodes CASSSVTSGSSYNEQFF. This chain links TRBV6-5 with TRBJ2-1, with 11 bases aligning to TRBD2. The trim removed 4 bases at V and 0 bases at J, leaving 5 bases unmatched. Germline CDR1 reads MNHEY; CDR2 reads SVGAGI. The CDR3 covers 17 residues.

J is TRBJ1-2 and V is TRBV5-1; 10 positions match TRBD1. V was pared by 5 bases and J by 6 bases, with 7 bases of the junction left unmatched. The V gene's germline CDR1 is SGHRS and CDR2 YFSETQ. The CDR3 covers 14 residues. CDR3 coding DNA: TGCGCCAGCAGTCATTCCGGGACAGGGGATGGCTACACCTTC. Its translation is CASSHSGTGDGYTF.

V gene TRBV10-3 combines with J gene TRBJ2-3; no reliable D call. The CDR3 extends over 16 amino acids. Trimming took 0 bases from V and 0 from J, leaving 10 bases between them. The germline V gene encodes CDR1 ENHRY and CDR2 SYGVKD. As DNA, the CDR3 is TGTGCCATCAGTGAGTCGTCCTTTACTAGCACAGATACGCAGTATTTT. Its translation: CAISESSFTSTDTQYF.

This clonotype was picked up a small number of times. The chain is built from TRBV11-2 and TRBJ2-7; the match to TRBD2 covers 11 bases. The ends lost 5 bases at V and 3 bases at J; junction bases unmatched: 15. The germline gives CDR1 SGHAT, CDR2 FQNNGV. This CDR3 has 18 residues. The CDR3 bases are TGTGCCAGCAGCCCCGGGGGGGGACTAGCGGTTAAGAGCTACGAGCAGTACTTC. Translating gives CASSPGGGLAVKSYEQYF. Full variable domain (missing parts from reference TRBV11-2 and TRBJ2-7): EAGVAQSPRYKIIEKRQSVAFWCNPISGHATLYWYQQILGQGPKLLIQFQNNGVVDDSQLPKDRFSAERLKGVDSTLKIQPAKLEDSAVYLCASSPGGGLAVKSYEQYFGPGTRLTVT.

The rearrangement uses TRBV10-3 and TRBJ2-3; the match to TRBD2 covers 8 bases. V lost 6 bases and J lost 2; bases outside the gene matches: 7. The CDR3 consists of 15 residues. Germline CDR1 is ENHRY and CDR2 is SYGVKD. For the CDR3, the DNA is TGTGCCATCAGGCGTAGCGGGACCCTCACAGATACGCAGTATTTT. The encoded protein is CAIRRSGTLTDTQYF.

This chain joins TRBV5-8 and TRBJ1-2; possible D gene TRBD1, 5 bases. Germline CDR1 SGHTS, CDR2 YDEGEE. The CDR3 is made up of 16 amino acids. Trimming took off 3 bases at V and 4 bases at J, with 19 bases between the two ends. This CDR3 reads CASSSKHEGLPYGYTF. The CDR3 DNA reads TGTGCCAGCAGCTCTAAGCATGAGGGACTGCCCTATGGCTACACCTTC.

This clonotype was seen a few times. This chain links TRBV5-1 with TRBJ2-7; either TRBD1 or TRBD2 may fit D (5 bases each). Germline assignment: CDR1 SGHRS and CDR2 YFSETQ. The length of the CDR3 is 13 residues. Trimming cost V 8 bases and J 3 bases, with 15 bases left between them. CDR3 coding DNA: TGCGCCAGTCGTTCGGGGCGAAACTACGAGCAGTACTTC. Residues: CASRSGRNYEQYF.

The genes are TRBV21-1 and TRBJ2-7. TRBV21-1 is shown as a pseudogene. The CDR3 contains 15 residues. The CDR3 coding sequence is TGTGCCAGCAGCAAAGGGAAGGATGATGCCTACGAGCAGTACTTC. Translation gives CASSKGKDDAYEQYF.

A remark on this clonotype: Mismatch with germline at one junction end may stem from a read error. The genes are TRBV24-1 and TRBJ2-2; D is possibly TRBD1 (6 bases). Looked up from germline, CDR1 is KGHDR and CDR2 is SFDVKD. CDR3 size: 19 residues. CDR3 protein: CATSATAGTRIANAGELFF. In nucleotides, the CDR3 is TGTGCCACCAGTGCTACCGCCGGGACACGAATAGCGAACGCCGGGGAGCTGTTTTTT.

This chain uses TRBV9 with TRBJ2-7; 7 bases line up with TRBD1. The CDR3 spans 16 residues. In germline, CDR1 is SGDLS, CDR2 YYNGEE. The J segment lost 2 bases and the V segment lost 2 bases, leaving 10 bases of the junction unmatched. The CDR3 loop reads CASSVDAQRGPYEQYF. CDR3 nucleotides: TGTGCCAGCAGCGTTGACGCGCAGAGGGGGCCCTACGAGCAGTACTTC.

The chain carries TRBV29-1 and TRBJ2-7, with TRBD2 matching over 10 bases. The CDR3 is 13 residues long. Trimming cost V 8 bases and J 0 bases; bases outside gene matches: 4. Germline assignment: CDR1 SQVTM and CDR2 ANQGSEA. CDR3 nucleotides: TGCAGCTACGGACTAGCGGCCTCCTACGAGCAGTACTTC. Translation: CSYGLAASYEQYF.

This clonotype was picked up a small number of times. The chain is built from TRBV5-1 and TRBJ2-1; TRBD2 aligns across 13 bases. The trim removed 4 bases at V and 7 bases at J, leaving 8 bases unmatched. The CDR3 loop spans 16 amino acids. The germline gives CDR1 SGHRS, CDR2 YFSETQ. CDR3 nucleotide sequence: TGCGCCAGCAGCCTTCGGACTAGCGGGAGTAGGAATGAGCAGTTCTTC. This sequence encodes CASSLRTSGSRNEQFF. Full variable domain (missing parts from reference TRBV5-1 and TRBJ2-1): KAGVTQTPRYLIKTRGQQVTLSCSPISGHRSVSWYQQTPGQGLQFLFEYFSETQRNKGNFPGRFSGRQFSNSRSEMNVSTLELGDSALYLCASSLRTSGSRNEQFFGPGTRLTVL.

This sequence joins TRBV5-1 and TRBJ1-1, with TRBD1 matching 7 bases. V lost 4 bases, J lost 6 bases, and 12 bases stayed unmatched. The CDR3 extends over 15 amino acids. CDR1 is SGHRS and CDR2 is YFSETQ in the germline V gene. The CDR3 DNA is TGCGCCAGCAGCCAGGGGGGGGGTGAAAGGGCTGAAGCTTTCTTT. The encoded protein is CASSQGGGERAEAFF.

About this clonotype: The CDR3 does not end in the conserved phenylalanine or tryptophan, so this is likely a read error. It is unclear where the CDR3 begins or ends on the DNA, so no DNA is shown, and the CDR3 is as TCRdb lists it. The chain couples TRBV7-8 to TRBJ2-1; the D call in the table, TRBD1, was not verified against the DNA. From germline, CDR1 is SGHVS and CDR2 FQNEAQ. The CDR3 totals 17 residues, both ends included. The CDR3 loop is CASSLSGTGWGEQGVGL.